The TCR beta chain described here comes from a study of shared clonotypes between healthy human individuals. Regarding the study as a whole: Rarefaction analysis demonstrated incomplete sorted-subset sequencing notwithstanding large depth. Around 5.4% of naive CD4 clonotypes were common to a few donors.

Researchers divided each subset's genomic DNA evenly across several immunoSEQ plates. Authors' analysis steps: ImmunoSEQ only sent back junction sequences with no quality scores, so filtering was done differently. TCRdb keeps only in-frame clones here, not all; method: immunoSEQ multiplex PCR. Clone size and V and J calls were adopted from that table, with D and trimming inferred from the DNA. The data contain hundreds of thousands of clones, approximately 95% of them singletons. Only CD45RO-negative cells positively selected for CCR7 counted as naive CD8 cells, so terminally differentiated effector memory CD45RA+ cells were excluded. Trimming cost V 0 bases and J 3 bases, with 9 bases left between them. The length of the CDR3 is 15 residues. Germline CDR1 SGDLS, CDR2 YYNGEE. As regards this clone: What it binds is unknown.

Sequencing was carried out using naive CD8+ T cells sorted from blood. The rearrangement uses TRBV9 and TRBJ1-4; possible D gene TRBD1, 6 bases. The clonotype was recovered from a woman in her twenties or thirties in good health. This CDR3 reads CASSVGGLSNEKLFF. The CDR3 DNA reads TGTGCCAGCAGCGTAGGGGGGCTCTCTAATGAAAAACTGTTTTTT.